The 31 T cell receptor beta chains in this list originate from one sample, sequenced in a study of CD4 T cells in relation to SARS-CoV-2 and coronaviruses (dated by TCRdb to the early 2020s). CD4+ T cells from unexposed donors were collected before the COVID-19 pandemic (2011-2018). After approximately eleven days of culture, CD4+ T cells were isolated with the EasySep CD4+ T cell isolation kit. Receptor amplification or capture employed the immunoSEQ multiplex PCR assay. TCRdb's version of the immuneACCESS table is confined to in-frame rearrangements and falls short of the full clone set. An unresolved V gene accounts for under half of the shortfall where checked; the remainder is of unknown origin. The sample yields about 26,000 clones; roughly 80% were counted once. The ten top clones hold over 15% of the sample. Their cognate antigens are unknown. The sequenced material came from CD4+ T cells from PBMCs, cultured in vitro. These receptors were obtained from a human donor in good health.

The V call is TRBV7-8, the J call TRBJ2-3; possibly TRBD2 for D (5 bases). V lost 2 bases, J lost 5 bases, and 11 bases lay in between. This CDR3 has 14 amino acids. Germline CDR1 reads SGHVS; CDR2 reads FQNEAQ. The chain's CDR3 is CASSLTLGRDTQYF. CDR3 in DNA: TGTGCCAGCAGCTTAACACTAGGGAGAGATACGCAGTATTTT.

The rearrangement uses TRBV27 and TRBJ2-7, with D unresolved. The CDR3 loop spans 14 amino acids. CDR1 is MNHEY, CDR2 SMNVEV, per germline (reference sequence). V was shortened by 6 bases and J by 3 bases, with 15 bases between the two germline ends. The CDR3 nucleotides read TGTGCCAGCAGCCCCAGTCTAGGCTTCTACGAGCAGTACTTC. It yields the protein CASSPSLGFYEQYF.

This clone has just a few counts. The CDR3, as DNA: TGTGCCAGCAGCTTAATAGCCACCGGGGAGCTGTTTTTT. Translated: CASSLIATGELFF. The chain is built from TRBV7-2 and TRBJ2-2; D remains unclear. In germline, CDR1 is SGHTA, CDR2 FQGNSA. The germline V and J ends were trimmed by 2 bases and 4 bases, with 5 bases remaining between them. CDR3 length: 13 residues.

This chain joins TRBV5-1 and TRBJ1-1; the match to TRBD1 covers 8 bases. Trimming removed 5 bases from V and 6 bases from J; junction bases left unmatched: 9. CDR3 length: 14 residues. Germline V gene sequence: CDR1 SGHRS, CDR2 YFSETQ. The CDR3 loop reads CASSSRQGIPEAFF. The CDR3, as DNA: TGCGCCAGCAGTTCCCGACAGGGGATCCCTGAAGCTTTCTTT.

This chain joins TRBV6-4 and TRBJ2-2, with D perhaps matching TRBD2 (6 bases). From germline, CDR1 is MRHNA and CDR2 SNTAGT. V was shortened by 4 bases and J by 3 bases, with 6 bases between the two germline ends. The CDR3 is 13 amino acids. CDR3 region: CASSAGDTGELFF. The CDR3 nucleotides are TGTGCCAGCAGTGCGGGGGACACCGGGGAGCTGTTTTTT.

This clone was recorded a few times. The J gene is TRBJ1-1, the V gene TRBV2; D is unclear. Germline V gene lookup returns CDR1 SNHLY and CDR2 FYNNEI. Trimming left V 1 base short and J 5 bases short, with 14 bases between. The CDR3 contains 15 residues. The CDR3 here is CASSEGWPGGTEAFF. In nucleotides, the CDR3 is TGTGCCAGCAGTGAAGGTTGGCCCGGTGGGACTGAAGCTTTCTTT.

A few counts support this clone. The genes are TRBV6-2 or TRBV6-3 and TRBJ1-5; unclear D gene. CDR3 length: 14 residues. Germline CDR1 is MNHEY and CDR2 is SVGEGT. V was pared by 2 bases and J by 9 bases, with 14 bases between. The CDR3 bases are TGTGCCAGCAGTTACGGATTCGTCAAGGCGCCCCAGCATTTT. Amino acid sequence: CASSYGFVKAPQHF.

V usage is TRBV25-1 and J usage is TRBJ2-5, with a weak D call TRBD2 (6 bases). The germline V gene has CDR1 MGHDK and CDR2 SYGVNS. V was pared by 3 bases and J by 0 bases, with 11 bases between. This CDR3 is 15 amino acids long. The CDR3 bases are TGTGCCAGCAGTGACCTATGGACTAACCAAGAGACCCAGTACTTC. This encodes CASSDLWTNQETQYF.

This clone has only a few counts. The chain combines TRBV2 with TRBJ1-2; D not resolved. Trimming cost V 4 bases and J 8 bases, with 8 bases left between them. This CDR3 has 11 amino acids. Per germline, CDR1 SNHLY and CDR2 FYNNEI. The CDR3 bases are TGTGCCAGCAGTGCCTTTAGGGGCTACACCTTC. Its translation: CASSAFRGYTF.

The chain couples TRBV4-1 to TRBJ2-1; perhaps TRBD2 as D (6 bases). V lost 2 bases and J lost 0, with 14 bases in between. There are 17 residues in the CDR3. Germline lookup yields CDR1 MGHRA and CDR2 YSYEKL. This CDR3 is CASSQLGTYGSYNEQFF. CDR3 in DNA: TGCGCCAGCAGCCAACTCGGGACTTATGGCTCCTACAATGAGCAGTTCTTC.

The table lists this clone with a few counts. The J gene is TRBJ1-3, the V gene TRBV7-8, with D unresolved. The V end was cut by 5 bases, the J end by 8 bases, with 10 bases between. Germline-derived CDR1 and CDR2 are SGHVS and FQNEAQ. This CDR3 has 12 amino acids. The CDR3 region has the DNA TGTGCCAGCAGCCCAAACGGGGACACCATATATTTT. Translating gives CASSPNGDTIYF.

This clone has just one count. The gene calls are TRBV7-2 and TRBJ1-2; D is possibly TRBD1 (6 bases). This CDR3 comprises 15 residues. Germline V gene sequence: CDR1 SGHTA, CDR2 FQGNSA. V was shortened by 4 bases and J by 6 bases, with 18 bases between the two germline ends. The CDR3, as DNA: TGTGCCAGCAGCTACCCGGCCTACAGGGTTGATGGCTACACCTTC. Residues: CASSYPAYRVDGYTF.

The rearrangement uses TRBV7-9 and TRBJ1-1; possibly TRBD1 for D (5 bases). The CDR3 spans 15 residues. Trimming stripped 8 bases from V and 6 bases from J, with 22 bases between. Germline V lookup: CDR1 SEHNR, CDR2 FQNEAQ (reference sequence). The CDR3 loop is CASELGRGGGPEAFF. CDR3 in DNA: TGTGCCAGCGAGCTCGGGCGGGGGGGAGGACCTGAAGCTTTCTTT.

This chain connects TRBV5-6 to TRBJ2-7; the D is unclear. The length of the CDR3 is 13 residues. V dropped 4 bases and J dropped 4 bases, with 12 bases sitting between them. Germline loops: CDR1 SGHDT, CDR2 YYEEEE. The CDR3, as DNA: TGTGCCAGCAGCCCCGGGCCCGAATACGAGCAGTACTTC. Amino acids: CASSPGPEYEQYF.

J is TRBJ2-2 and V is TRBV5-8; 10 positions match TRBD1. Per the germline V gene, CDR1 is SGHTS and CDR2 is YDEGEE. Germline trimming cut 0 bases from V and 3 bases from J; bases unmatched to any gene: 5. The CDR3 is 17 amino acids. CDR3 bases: TGTGCCAGCAGCTTGGATGGGGACAGGGGTTACACCGGGGAGCTGTTTTTT. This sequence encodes CASSLDGDRGYTGELFF.

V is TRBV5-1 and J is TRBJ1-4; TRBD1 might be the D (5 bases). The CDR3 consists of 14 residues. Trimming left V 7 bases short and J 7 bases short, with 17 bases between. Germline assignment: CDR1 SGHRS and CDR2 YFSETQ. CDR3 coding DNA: TGCGCCAGCGCCCCAGGGCAAGAGGGTGAAAAACTGTTTTTT. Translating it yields CASAPGQEGEKLFF.

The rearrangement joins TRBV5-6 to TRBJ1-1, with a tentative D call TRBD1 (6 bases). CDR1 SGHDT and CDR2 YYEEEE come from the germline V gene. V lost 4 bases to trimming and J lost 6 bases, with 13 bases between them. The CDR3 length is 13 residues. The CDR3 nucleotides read TGTGCCAGCAGCATCGGACAGTCGGCTGAAGCTTTCTTT. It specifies CASSIGQSAEAFF. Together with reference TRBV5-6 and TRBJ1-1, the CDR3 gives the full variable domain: DAGVTQSPTHLIKTRGQQVTLRCSPKSGHDTVSWYQQALGQGPQFIFQYYEEEERQRGNFPDRFSGHQFPNYSSELNVNALLLGDSALYLCASSIGQSAEAFFGQGTRLTVV.

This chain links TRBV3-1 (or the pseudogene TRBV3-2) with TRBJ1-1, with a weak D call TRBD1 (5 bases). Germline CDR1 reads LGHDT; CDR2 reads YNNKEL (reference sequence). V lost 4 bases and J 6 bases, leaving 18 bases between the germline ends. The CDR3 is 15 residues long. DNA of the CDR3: TGTGCCAGCAGCCGCCTCCAGGCGGGGGGTCCTGAAGCTTTCTTT. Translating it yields CASSRLQAGGPEAFF.

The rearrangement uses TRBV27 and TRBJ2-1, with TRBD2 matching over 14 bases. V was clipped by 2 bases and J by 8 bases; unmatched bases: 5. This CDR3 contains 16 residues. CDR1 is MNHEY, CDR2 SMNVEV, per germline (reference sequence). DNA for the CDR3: TGTGCCAGCAGTTTACGACTAGCGGGGGGGGGTGATGAGCAGTTCTTC. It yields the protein CASSLRLAGGGDEQFF.

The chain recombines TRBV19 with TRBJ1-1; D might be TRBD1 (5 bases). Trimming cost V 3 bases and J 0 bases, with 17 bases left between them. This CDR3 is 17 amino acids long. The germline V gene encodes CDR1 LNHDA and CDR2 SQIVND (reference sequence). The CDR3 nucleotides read TGTGCCAGTAGTATGGGGCAGGGAGGAGAAATGAACACTGAAGCTTTCTTT. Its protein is CASSMGQGGEMNTEAFF.

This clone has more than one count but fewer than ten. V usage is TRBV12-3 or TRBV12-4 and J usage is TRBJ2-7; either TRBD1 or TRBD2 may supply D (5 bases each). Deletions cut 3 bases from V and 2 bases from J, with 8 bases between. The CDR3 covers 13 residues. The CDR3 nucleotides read TGTGCCAGCAGTTTTGGGGGACCCTACGAGCAGTACTTC. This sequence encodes CASSFGGPYEQYF.

Written as DNA, the CDR3 is TGTGCCAGCAGCTTGACAGGGGGCCCCTACAATGAGCAGTTCTTC. As protein: CASSLTGGPYNEQFF. The rearrangement joins TRBV7-2 to TRBJ2-1, with TRBD1 matching over 10 bases. V was pared by 3 bases and J by 2 bases, with 1 base of the junction left unmatched. CDR3 length: 15 amino acids. Germline CDR1 reads SGHTA; CDR2 reads FQGNSA.

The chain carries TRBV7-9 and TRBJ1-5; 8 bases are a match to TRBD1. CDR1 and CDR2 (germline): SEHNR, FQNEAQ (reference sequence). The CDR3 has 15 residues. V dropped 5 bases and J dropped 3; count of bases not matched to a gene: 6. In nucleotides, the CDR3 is TGTGCCAGCAGCCTGACAGGGGTTCCCAATCAGCCCCAGCATTTT. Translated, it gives CASSLTGVPNQPQHF.

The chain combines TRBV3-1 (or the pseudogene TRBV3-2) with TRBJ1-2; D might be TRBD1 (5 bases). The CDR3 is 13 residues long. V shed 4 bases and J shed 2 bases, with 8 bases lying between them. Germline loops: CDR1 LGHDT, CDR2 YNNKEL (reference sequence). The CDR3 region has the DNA TGTGCCAGCAGCCGGGACGGCAACTATGGCTACACCTTC. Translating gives CASSRDGNYGYTF.

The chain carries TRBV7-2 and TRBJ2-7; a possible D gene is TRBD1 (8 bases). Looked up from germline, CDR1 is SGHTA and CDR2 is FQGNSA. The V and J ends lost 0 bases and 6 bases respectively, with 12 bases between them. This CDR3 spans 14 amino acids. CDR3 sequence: CASSLAHRGGEQYF. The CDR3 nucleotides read TGTGCCAGCAGCTTAGCCCACAGGGGGGGCGAGCAGTACTTC.

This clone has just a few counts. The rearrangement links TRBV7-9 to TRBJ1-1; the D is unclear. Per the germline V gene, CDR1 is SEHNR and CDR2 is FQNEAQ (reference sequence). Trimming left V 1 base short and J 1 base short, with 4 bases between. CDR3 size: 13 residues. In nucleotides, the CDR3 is TGTGCCAGCAGCTTAGACAGGAACACTGAAGCTTTCTTT. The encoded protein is CASSLDRNTEAFF.

For the CDR3, the DNA is TGTGCCAGCAGGACAACAGGGAGAACTGAAGCTTTCTTT. Translation: CASRTTGRTEAFF. The rearrangement joins TRBV7-2 to TRBJ1-1, with D possibly being TRBD1 (6 bases). This CDR3 spans 13 amino acids. Trimming cost V 6 bases and J 5 bases, with 13 bases left between them. Germline CDR1 and CDR2: SGHTA and FQGNSA.

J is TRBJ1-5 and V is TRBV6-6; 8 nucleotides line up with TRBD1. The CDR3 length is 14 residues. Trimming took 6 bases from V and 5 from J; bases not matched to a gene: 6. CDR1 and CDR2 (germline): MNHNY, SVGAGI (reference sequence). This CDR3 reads CASRPGQGYQPQHF. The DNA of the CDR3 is TGTGCCAGCAGGCCCGGACAGGGTTATCAGCCCCAGCATTTT.

The DNA of the CDR3 is TGTGCCAGCAGTTCCTACTTAAGGGGACGTACCTACGAGCAGTACTTC. This gives the protein CASSSYLRGRTYEQYF. The chain links TRBV6-2 or TRBV6-3 to TRBJ2-7; D tentatively fits TRBD1 or TRBD2 (5 bases each). In germline, CDR1 is MNHEY, CDR2 SVGEGT. The CDR3 runs 16 residues. The V end lost 4 bases, the J end lost 2 bases, and 18 bases lay between the germline ends.

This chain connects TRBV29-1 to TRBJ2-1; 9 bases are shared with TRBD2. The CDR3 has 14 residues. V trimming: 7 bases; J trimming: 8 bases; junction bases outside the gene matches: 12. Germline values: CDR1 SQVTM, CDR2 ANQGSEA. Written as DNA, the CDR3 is TGCAGCGCCAAAAGGGTAGCGGGAGTAGATGAGCAGTTCTTC. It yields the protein CSAKRVAGVDEQFF.

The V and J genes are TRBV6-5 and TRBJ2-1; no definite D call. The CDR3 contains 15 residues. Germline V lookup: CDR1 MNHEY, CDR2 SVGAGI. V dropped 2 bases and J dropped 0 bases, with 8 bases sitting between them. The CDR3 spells CASSYSVASYNEQFF. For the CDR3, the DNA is TGTGCCAGCAGTTACAGTGTTGCCTCCTACAATGAGCAGTTCTTC.